These T cell receptor beta chains were read from a single sample in a study of blood T cell repertoires in COVID-19. Sequencing used immunoSEQ multiplex PCR; TCRdb keeps in-frame clones, though not all of them. The sample lists 50,000 or so clones; roughly 86% were seen once. Sequencing used peripheral blood. These receptors were obtained from a woman aged 55-70 years with acute or convalescent COVID-19. Each CDR3 is given with its conserved first and last residue. A D gene is named only where the DNA matches it firmly. Some rows mark clone size as missing; the rest say once, few, many or name a class of expanded clone.

TRBV5-4	once	TRBD1	TRBJ2-7	15	CASSLGGTGGYEQYF	TGTGCCAGCAGCCTGGGGGGAACAGGGGGCTACGAGCAGTACTTC
TRBV11-3	once	TRBD1	TRBJ1-1	14	CASSPGQGGAEAFF	TGTGCCAGCAGCCCCGGACAGGGTGGGGCTGAAGCTTTCTTT
TRBV29-1	NA	NA	TRBJ2-2	12	CSGGHGTGELFF	TGCAGCGGGGGGCACGGCACCGGGGAGCTGTTTTTT
TRBV6-4	NA	TRBD1	TRBJ1-6	15	CASSELGRGNSPLHF	TGTGCCAGCAGTGAGTTAGGCAGGGGGAATTCACCCCTCCACTTT
TRBV28	NA	TRBD1	TRBJ1-5	16	CASATGTGDSNQPQHF	TGTGCCAGCGCCACTGGGACAGGGGATAGCAATCAGCCCCAGCATTTT
TRBV18	NA	TRBD1	TRBJ2-3	16	CASSLGTGGFGDTQYF	TGTGCCAGCTCACTCGGGACAGGGGGTTTTGGAGATACGCAGTATTTT
TRBV3-1/TRBV3-2	NA	TRBD1	TRBJ1-1	15	CASSPSGTGGSGAFF	TGTGCCAGCAGCCCTTCCGGGACAGGAGGCTCCGGAGCTTTCTTT
TRBV3-1/TRBV3-2	NA	NA	TRBJ2-7	14	CASSQVRLGGEQYF	TGTGCCAGCAGCCAAGTACGGTTAGGGGGCGAGCAGTACTTC
TRBV5-1	NA	TRBD2	TRBJ2-5	17	CASSSGTSGGYQETQYF	TGCGCCAGCAGCTCAGGGACTAGCGGGGGGTACCAAGAGACCCAGTACTTC
TRBV9	NA	NA	TRBJ1-2	15	CASRRVTGGLYGYTF	TGTGCCAGCAGGCGCGTTACTGGGGGACTCTATGGCTACACCTTC
TRBV19	NA	NA	TRBJ2-5	17	CASRGAGRAGNQETQYF	TGTGCCAGTAGGGGGGCAGGGAGGGCCGGGAACCAAGAGACCCAGTACTTC
TRBV18	NA	NA	TRBJ1-1	14	CASSPGAGHTEAFF	TGTGCCAGCTCCCCAGGGGCAGGCCACACTGAAGCTTTCTTT
TRBV6-4	NA	TRBD1	TRBJ2-3	16	CASSSGTGHRTDTQYF	TGTGCCAGCAGTTCCGGGACAGGGCACCGCACAGATACGCAGTATTTT
TRBV19	NA	NA	TRBJ1-2	14	CASSRGARGYGYTF	TGTGCCAGTAGTAGAGGGGCGCGGGGCTATGGCTACACCTTC
TRBV15	few	NA	TRBJ1-2	15	CATSRDLRRQDGYTF	TGTGCCACCAGCAGAGATCTCAGGCGTCAGGATGGCTACACCTTC
TRBV5-3	NA	TRBD1	TRBJ1-5	15	CARGEQGPSNQPQHF	TGTGCCAGAGGGGAACAGGGGCCTAGCAATCAGCCCCAGCATTTT
TRBV29-1	NA	NA	TRBJ2-5	12	CSVGLPQETQYF	TGCAGCGTTGGGTTGCCCCAGGAGACCCAGTACTTC
TRBV18	NA	TRBD1	TRBJ2-3	14	CASSPSDRRQPQYF	TGTGCCAGCTCACCCTCGGACAGGCGTCAGCCCCAGTATTTT
TRBV14	NA	TRBD2	TRBJ2-3	15	CASRAGLALTDTQYF	TGTGCCAGCAGGGCAGGACTAGCCCTCACAGATACGCAGTATTTT
TRBV15	NA	TRBD1	TRBJ1-4	15	CATSRERQGGEKLFF	TGTGCCACCAGCAGAGAGCGACAGGGTGGTGAAAAACTGTTTTTT
TRBV12-3/TRBV12-4	NA	NA	TRBJ1-2	12	CASREGLNGYTF	TGTGCCAGCAGGGAAGGACTGAATGGCTACACCTTC
TRBV6-5	NA	NA	TRBJ1-1	13	CASTIGGFTEAFF	TGTGCCAGCACTATCGGAGGGTTCACTGAAGCTTTCTTT
TRBV3-1/TRBV3-2	NA	NA	TRBJ2-7	13	CASSLGGPYEQYF	TGTGCCAGCAGTTTGGGGGGGCCCTACGAGCAGTACTTC
TRBV15	NA	TRBD2	TRBJ2-4	16	CATSTGLAVGKNIQYF	TGTGCCACCAGCACCGGACTAGCGGTGGGCAAAAACATTCAGTACTTC
TRBV6-5	NA	NA	TRBJ2-7	14	CASSYEAGSYEQYF	TGTGCCAGCAGTTATGAGGCGGGGTCCTACGAGCAGTACTTC
TRBV27	NA	TRBD1	TRBJ1-2	14	CASSRGPANYGYTF	TGTGCCAGCAGCAGGGGGCCGGCGAACTATGGCTACACCTTC
TRBV5-1	NA	NA	TRBJ1-1	15	CASSLAGGMGTEAFF	TGCGCCAGCAGCTTGGCAGGAGGGATGGGGACTGAAGCTTTCTTT
TRBV18	NA	NA	TRBJ2-3	15	CASSPTGRSTDTQYF	TGTGCCAGCTCCCCGACAGGGAGGAGCACAGATACGCAGTATTTT
TRBV13	NA	TRBD2	TRBJ2-7	22	CASSLGYTPGLAGVPEFDEQYF	TGTGCCAGCAGCTTAGGTTATACGCCGGGACTAGCGGGAGTCCCGGAGTTCGACGAGCAGTACTTC
TRBV30	NA	NA	TRBJ1-2	17	CAWNYGWGVGGNYGYTF	TGTGCCTGGAACTACGGGTGGGGAGTGGGGGGAAACTATGGCTACACCTTC
TRBV12-3/TRBV12-4	few	NA	TRBJ1-1	13	CASSFAENTEAFF	TGTGCCAGCAGTTTCGCAGAGAACACTGAAGCTTTCTTT
TRBV3-1/TRBV3-2	NA	NA	TRBJ2-1	13	CASSQTTGPEQFF	TGTGCCAGCAGCCAAACAACAGGGCCCGAGCAGTTCTTC
TRBV9	NA	NA	TRBJ1-4	15	CASSPRGGVREKLFF	TGTGCCAGCAGCCCCCGGGGCGGGGTAAGGGAAAAACTGTTTTTT